Listed below are T cell receptor beta chains from one sample, sequenced in a study of regulatory T cells in long-lasting Graves disease. A single record per CDR3 protein comes from TCRdb applying MiXCR to the multiplex PCR reads. The sample comprises about 420,000 distinct CDR3 sequences, about 15% of which are singletons, and about 25% rests with the top ten. The sample was also reused in another study, on T cells in Graves' hyperthyroidism and ophthalmopathy.

Source: peripheral blood mononuclear cells (PBMCs), taken at new diagnosis, from a patient treated with antithyroid drugs. The receptors were sampled from a young woman with Graves disease. Each CDR3 is given with its conserved first and last residue. A D gene is named only where the DNA matches it firmly. Size values are once, few and many counts, or a class for expanded clones, and some rows have none.

d_gene: TRBD2
abundance: many
j_gene: TRBJ2-5
v_gene: TRBV4-1
CDR3nt: TGCGCCAGCAGCCAACTAGCGGGAGGCGGAGAGACCCAGTACTTC
CDR3aa: CASSQLAGGGETQYF

d_gene: -
abundance: -
j_gene: TRBJ2-6
v_gene: TRBV29-1
CDR3nt: TGCAGCGTTGGGGGAGGAAGGGCCCCTGTTGACGTCCTGACTTTC
CDR3aa: CSVGGGRAPVDVLTF

d_gene: -
abundance: few
j_gene: TRBJ1-1
v_gene: TRBV20-1
CDR3nt: TGCAGTGCTATATTCCGGGACACATTGAACACTGAAGCTTTCTTT
CDR3aa: CSAIFRDTLNTEAFF

d_gene: -
abundance: few
j_gene: TRBJ2-7
v_gene: TRBV27
CDR3nt: TGTGCCAGCGCCTCCGGACCCCCAGGGAGGCTCCGCGAGCAGTACTTC
CDR3aa: CASASGPPGRLREQYF

d_gene: TRBD2
abundance: many
j_gene: TRBJ2-1
v_gene: TRBV29-1
CDR3nt: TGCAGCGTTGATAGCGGGAGAGGGAATGAGCAGTTCTTC
CDR3aa: CSVDSGRGNEQFF

d_gene: -
abundance: -
j_gene: TRBJ2-3
v_gene: TRBV7-3
CDR3nt: TGTGCCAGCAGCTTCGGACCCGGGATCTCAGATACGCAGTATTTT
CDR3aa: CASSFGPGISDTQYF

d_gene: -
abundance: -
j_gene: TRBJ2-2
v_gene: TRBV7-9
CDR3nt: TGTGCCAGCAGCCCCCAGCTAGGGGACACCGGGGAGCTGTTTTTT
CDR3aa: CASSPQLGDTGELFF

d_gene: TRBD2
abundance: many
j_gene: TRBJ2-1
v_gene: TRBV7-3
CDR3nt: TGTGCCAGCAGCCTTAGCGGGAGTGGGGGCAATGAGCAGTTCTTC
CDR3aa: CASSLSGSGGNEQFF

d_gene: -
abundance: -
j_gene: TRBJ2-7
v_gene: TRBV10-3
CDR3nt: TGTGCCATCAGTGCTGAATACGAGCAGTACTTC
CDR3aa: CAISAEYEQYF

d_gene: -
abundance: -
j_gene: TRBJ2-1
v_gene: TRBV29-1
CDR3nt: TGCAGCGTTGGATCGAACTACAATGAGCAGTTCTTC
CDR3aa: CSVGSNYNEQFF

d_gene: -
abundance: -
j_gene: TRBJ2-7
v_gene: TRBV27
CDR3nt: TGTGCCAGCAGTTTCGAGTTGCACCCCTCCTACGAGCAGTACTTC
CDR3aa: CASSFELHPSYEQYF

d_gene: -
abundance: many
j_gene: TRBJ2-5
v_gene: TRBV7-3
CDR3nt: TGTGCCAGCAGCCAAGGGACCTCGGAGACCCAGTACTTC
CDR3aa: CASSQGTSETQYF

d_gene: TRBD2
abundance: many
j_gene: TRBJ2-1
v_gene: TRBV12-3/TRBV12-4
CDR3nt: TGTGCCAGCAGAAGTAGCGGGAGAGGTAATGAGCAGTTCTTC
CDR3aa: CASRSSGRGNEQFF

d_gene: -
abundance: many
j_gene: TRBJ2-3
v_gene: TRBV27
CDR3nt: TGTGCCAGCAGTAATGTGGAAACCCGCACAGATACGCAGTATTTT
CDR3aa: CASSNVETRTDTQYF

d_gene: -
abundance: few
j_gene: TRBJ1-5
v_gene: TRBV4-3
CDR3nt: TGCGCCAGCAGCCAAACACACAGGGATAGCAATCAGCCCCAGCATTTT
CDR3aa: CASSQTHRDSNQPQHF

d_gene: TRBD2
abundance: many
j_gene: TRBJ2-1
v_gene: TRBV12-3/TRBV12-4
CDR3nt: TGTGCCAGCAGTTCCCTAGCGGGAGAAGCCAATGAGCAGTTCTTC
CDR3aa: CASSSLAGEANEQFF

d_gene: -
abundance: many
j_gene: TRBJ2-1
v_gene: TRBV20-1
CDR3nt: TGCAGTGCTAGCCAAATCTCCTACAATGAGCAGTTCTTC
CDR3aa: CSASQISYNEQFF

d_gene: -
abundance: many
j_gene: TRBJ1-5
v_gene: TRBV5-1
CDR3nt: TGCGCCAGCAGAGAGATCCATAGCAATCAGCCCCAGCATTTT
CDR3aa: CASREIHSNQPQHF

d_gene: -
abundance: many
j_gene: TRBJ1-1
v_gene: TRBV13
CDR3nt: TGTGCCAGCAGTTTAGGGGGAAGTGACACTGAAGCTTTCTTT
CDR3aa: CASSLGGSDTEAFF

d_gene: TRBD2
abundance: many
j_gene: TRBJ2-3
v_gene: TRBV11-2
CDR3nt: TGTGCCAGCAGCCTCCTCCCCTCTAGCGGTACCCCCACAGATACGCAGTATTTT
CDR3aa: CASSLLPSSGTPTDTQYF

d_gene: -
abundance: -
j_gene: TRBJ2-7
v_gene: TRBV25-1
CDR3nt: TGTGCCACCCAACCCGAAGGCGGGACTTACGAGCAGTACTTC
CDR3aa: CATQPEGGTYEQYF

d_gene: -
abundance: -
j_gene: TRBJ1-1
v_gene: TRBV29-1
CDR3nt: TGCAGCGTTGCTAGAGTGAACACTGAAGCTTTCTTT
CDR3aa: CSVARVNTEAFF

d_gene: TRBD1
abundance: -
j_gene: TRBJ1-2
v_gene: TRBV3-1
CDR3nt: TGTGCCAGCAGAAGAGCCGGGACAGGATATGGCTACACCTTC
CDR3aa: CASRRAGTGYGYTF

d_gene: -
abundance: -
j_gene: TRBJ2-1
v_gene: TRBV7-8
CDR3nt: TGTGCCAGCAGCTTAAGTCCGACCTCCTACAATGAGCAGTTCTTC
CDR3aa: CASSLSPTSYNEQFF

d_gene: TRBD2
abundance: -
j_gene: TRBJ2-3
v_gene: TRBV7-9
CDR3nt: TGTGCCAGCAGCTCCCTGGGGGGGGTAACAGATACGCAGTATTTT
CDR3aa: CASSSLGGVTDTQYF

d_gene: TRBD1
abundance: once
j_gene: TRBJ2-3
v_gene: TRBV5-8
CDR3nt: TGTGCCAGCAGCTCGGGGACAGGGGGCGCTTACACAGATACGCAGTATTTT
CDR3aa: CASSSGTGGAYTDTQYF

d_gene: -
abundance: many
j_gene: TRBJ1-5
v_gene: TRBV6-1
CDR3nt: TGTGCCAGCAGCCGCCAGGGAACCAATCAGCCCCAGCATTTT
CDR3aa: CASSRQGTNQPQHF

d_gene: TRBD1
abundance: few
j_gene: TRBJ1-2
v_gene: TRBV7-9
CDR3nt: TGTGCCAGCAGCTTGGGACAGGGTTTGGATGGCCACACCTTC
CDR3aa: CASSLGQGLDGHTF

d_gene: -
abundance: many
j_gene: TRBJ1-1
v_gene: TRBV27
CDR3nt: TGTGCCAGCAGTTTCGTCGTGGACGGATACCGAATGAACACTGAAGCTTTCTTT
CDR3aa: CASSFVVDGYRMNTEAFF

d_gene: TRBD1
abundance: few
j_gene: TRBJ2-1
v_gene: TRBV5-1
CDR3nt: TGCGCCAGCAGCACCGAGACAGGGAATGAGCAGTTCTTC
CDR3aa: CASSTETGNEQFF

d_gene: -
abundance: once
j_gene: TRBJ2-7
v_gene: TRBV12-3/TRBV12-4
CDR3nt: TGTGCCAGCAGATATGGGACAAGCCTTATGTACGAGCAGTACTTC
CDR3aa: CASRYGTSLMYEQYF

d_gene: -
abundance: many
j_gene: TRBJ1-5
v_gene: TRBV12-3/TRBV12-4
CDR3nt: TGTGCCAGCAGTTTGGGTAAACTGAGACAGCCCCAGCATTTT
CDR3aa: CASSLGKLRQPQHF

d_gene: -
abundance: many
j_gene: TRBJ2-7
v_gene: TRBV28
CDR3nt: TGTGCCAGCAGTTTACATGGTTTAAGCGGCTACGAGCAGTACTTC
CDR3aa: CASSLHGLSGYEQYF

d_gene: -
abundance: many
j_gene: TRBJ2-2
v_gene: TRBV12-3/TRBV12-4
CDR3nt: TGTGCCAGCAGTTTACAGGGAGTCAACACCGGGGAGCTGTTTTTT
CDR3aa: CASSLQGVNTGELFF

d_gene: -
abundance: many
j_gene: TRBJ2-7
v_gene: TRBV4-3
CDR3nt: TGCGCCAGCAGCCAAGCCCCGACGTATTCCTACGAGCAGTACTTC
CDR3aa: CASSQAPTYSYEQYF

d_gene: -
abundance: few
j_gene: TRBJ2-7
v_gene: TRBV4-1
CDR3nt: TGCGCCAGCAGCCCGGAGGGACTCTCCTACGAGCAGTACTTC
CDR3aa: CASSPEGLSYEQYF

d_gene: TRBD1
abundance: -
j_gene: TRBJ1-1
v_gene: TRBV19
CDR3nt: TGTGCCAGTACCCAGGACAGGGGGCATTTTGAAGCTTTCTTT
CDR3aa: CASTQDRGHFEAFF